Below, 3 T cell receptor beta chains from the same sample are listed, as sequenced in a study of blood T cell repertoires in COVID-19. The method was immunoSEQ multiplex PCR; TCRdb's version includes in-frame clones alone and lacks a portion of them. Of a few hundred thousand clones in the sample, 87% were seen once. The sample consisted of PBMCs or T cells enriched from blood (not recorded which). These receptors were obtained from a woman aged 25-40 years who had recovered from COVID-19.

This chain connects TRBV19 to TRBJ1-6; a possible D gene is TRBD1 (5 bases). Germline V CDR1 and CDR2: LNHDA, SQIVND (reference sequence). Trimming took off 3 bases at V and 8 bases at J, with 14 bases between the two ends. The CDR3 covers 15 residues. The CDR3, as DNA: TGTGCCAGTAGTATTAGGCGGGACTGGGATTCACCCCTCCACTTT. Amino acid sequence: CASSIRRDWDSPLHF.

The chain is built from TRBV5-1 and TRBJ1-1; 7 bases map to TRBD1. CDR3 length: 13 residues. Trimming removed 4 bases from V and 8 bases from J; junction bases left unmatched: 8. Germline V gene lookup returns CDR1 SGHRS and CDR2 YFSETQ. CDR3 bases: TGCGCCAGCAGCCCCGACAGGGCGGGGGAAGCTTTCTTT. Translated, it gives CASSPDRAGEAFF.

The V gene is TRBV11-2, the J gene TRBJ1-1; D is unclear. There are 15 residues in the CDR3. Trimming took 0 bases from V and 8 from J, leaving 16 bases between them. Per germline, CDR1 SGHAT and CDR2 FQNNGV. CDR3 DNA: TGTGCCAGCAGCTTAGATCGTAGCGCGGTGGTGGAAGCTTTCTTT. This sequence encodes CASSLDRSAVVEAFF.